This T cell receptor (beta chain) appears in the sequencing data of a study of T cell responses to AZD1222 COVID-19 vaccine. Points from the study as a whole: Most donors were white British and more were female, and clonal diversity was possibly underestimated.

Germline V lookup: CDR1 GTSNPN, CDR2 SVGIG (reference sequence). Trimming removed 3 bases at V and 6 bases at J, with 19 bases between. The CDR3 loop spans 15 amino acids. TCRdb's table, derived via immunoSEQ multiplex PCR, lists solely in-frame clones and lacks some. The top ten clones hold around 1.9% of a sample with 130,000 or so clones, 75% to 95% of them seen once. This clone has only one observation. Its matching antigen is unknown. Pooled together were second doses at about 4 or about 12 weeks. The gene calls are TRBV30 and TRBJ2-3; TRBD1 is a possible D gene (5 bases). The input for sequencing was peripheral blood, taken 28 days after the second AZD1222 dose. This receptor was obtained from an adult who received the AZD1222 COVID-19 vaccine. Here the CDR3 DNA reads TGTGCCTGGAGGGCCCTTGGCAGGGAATGGGATACGCAGTATTTT. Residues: CAWRALGREWDTQYF.